This T cell receptor (beta chain) stems from a study of T cell responses to AZD1222 COVID-19 vaccine. Whole-study results and caveats: Dominant at 160-218 and 743-854, vaccine-associated CD4 TCRs also spanned spike.

Generated by immunoSEQ multiplex PCR, the TCRdb table keeps only in-frame clones and is missing some. The table has about 120,000 clones, approximately 92% seen once; the top ten hold approximately 8%. About this clone itself: Its target is not known.

The V gene's germline CDR1 is SGHRS and CDR2 YFSETQ. The CDR3 has 16 amino acids. With 0 bases clipped from V and 9 bases from J, the junction kept 8 bases outside the gene matches. The TCR sequence derives from an adult who received the AZD1222 COVID-19 vaccine. The source material was peripheral blood, sampled 28 days after the second AZD1222 dose. The V gene is TRBV5-1, the J gene TRBJ2-1; 11 nucleotides agree with TRBD1. The CDR3 DNA reads TGCGCCAGCAGCTTGGGCGGGACAGGGGGTATAGGTGAGCAGTTCTTC. Its protein is CASSLGGTGGIGEQFF. The full variable domain, rest sourced from reference TRBV5-1 and TRBJ2-1, is KAGVTQTPRYLIKTRGQQVTLSCSPISGHRSVSWYQQTPGQGLQFLFEYFSETQRNKGNFPGRFSGRQFSNSRSEMNVSTLELGDSALYLCASSLGGTGGIGEQFFGPGTRLTVL.